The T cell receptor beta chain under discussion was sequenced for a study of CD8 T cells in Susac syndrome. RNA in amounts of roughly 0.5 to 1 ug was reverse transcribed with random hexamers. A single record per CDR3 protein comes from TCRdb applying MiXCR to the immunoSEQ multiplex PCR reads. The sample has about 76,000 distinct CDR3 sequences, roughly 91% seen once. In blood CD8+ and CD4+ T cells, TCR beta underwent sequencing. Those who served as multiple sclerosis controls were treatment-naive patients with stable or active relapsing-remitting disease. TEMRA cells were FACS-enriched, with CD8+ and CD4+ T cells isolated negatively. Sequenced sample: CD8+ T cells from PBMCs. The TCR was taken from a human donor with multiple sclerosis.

This chain's CDR3 is CASSSWTVQETQYF. CDR3 bases: TGTGCCAGCAGTTCATGGACAGTGCAAGAGACCCAGTACTTC. This chain connects TRBV12-3 or TRBV12-4 to TRBJ2-5; D is possibly TRBD1 (6 bases). This CDR3 has 14 amino acids. V lost 4 bases, J lost 2 bases, and 11 bases lay in between.